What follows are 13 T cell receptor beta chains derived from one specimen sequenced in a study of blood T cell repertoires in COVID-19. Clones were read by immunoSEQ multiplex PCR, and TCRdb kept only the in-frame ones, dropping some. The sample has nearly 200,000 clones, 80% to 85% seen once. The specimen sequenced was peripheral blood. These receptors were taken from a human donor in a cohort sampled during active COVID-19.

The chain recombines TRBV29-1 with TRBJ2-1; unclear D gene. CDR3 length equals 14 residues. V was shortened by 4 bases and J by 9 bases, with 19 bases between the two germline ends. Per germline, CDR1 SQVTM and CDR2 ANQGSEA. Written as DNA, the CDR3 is TGCAGCGTTGGACTTAAACGTTCTGATTTTGAGCAGTTCTTC. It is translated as CSVGLKRSDFEQFF.

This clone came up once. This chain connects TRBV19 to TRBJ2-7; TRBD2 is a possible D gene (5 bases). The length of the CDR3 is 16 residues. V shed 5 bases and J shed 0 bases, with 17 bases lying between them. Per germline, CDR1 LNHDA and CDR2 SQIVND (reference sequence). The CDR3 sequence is CASSRTDWRSSYEQYF. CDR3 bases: TGTGCCAGTAGTCGTACGGACTGGAGGAGCTCCTACGAGCAGTACTTC.

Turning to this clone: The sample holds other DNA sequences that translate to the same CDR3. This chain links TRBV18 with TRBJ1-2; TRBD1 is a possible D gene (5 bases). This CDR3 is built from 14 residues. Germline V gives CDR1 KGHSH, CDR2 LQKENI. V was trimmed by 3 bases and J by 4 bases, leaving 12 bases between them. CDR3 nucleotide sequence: TGTGCCAGCTCACCCCCCAGGGTCGGCTATGGCTACACCTTC. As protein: CASSPPRVGYGYTF.

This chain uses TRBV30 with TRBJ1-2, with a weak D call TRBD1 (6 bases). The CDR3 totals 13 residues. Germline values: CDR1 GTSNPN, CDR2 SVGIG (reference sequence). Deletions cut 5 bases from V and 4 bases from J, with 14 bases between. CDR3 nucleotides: TGTGCCTGGCCAGGGGAAGGTGGCTATGGCTACACCTTC. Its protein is CAWPGEGGYGYTF. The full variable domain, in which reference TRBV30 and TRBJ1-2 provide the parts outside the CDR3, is SQTIHQWPATLVQPVGSPLSLECTVEGTSNPNLYWYRQAAGRGLQLLFYSVGIGQISSEVPQNLSASRPQDRQFILSSKKLLLSDSGFYLCAWPGEGGYGYTFGSGTRLTVV.

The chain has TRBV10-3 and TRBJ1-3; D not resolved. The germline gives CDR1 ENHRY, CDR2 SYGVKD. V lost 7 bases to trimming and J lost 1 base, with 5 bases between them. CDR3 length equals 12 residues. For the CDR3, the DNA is TGTGCCATCACGGGATCTGGAAACACCATATATTTT. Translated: CAITGSGNTIYF.

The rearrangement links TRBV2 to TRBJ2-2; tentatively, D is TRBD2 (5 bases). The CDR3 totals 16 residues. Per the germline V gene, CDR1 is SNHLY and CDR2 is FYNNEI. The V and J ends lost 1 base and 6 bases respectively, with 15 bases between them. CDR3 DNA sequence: TGTGCCAGCAGTGAAGGTAGCGCCCTCGGGGCCGGGGAGCTGTTTTTT. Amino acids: CASSEGSALGAGELFF.

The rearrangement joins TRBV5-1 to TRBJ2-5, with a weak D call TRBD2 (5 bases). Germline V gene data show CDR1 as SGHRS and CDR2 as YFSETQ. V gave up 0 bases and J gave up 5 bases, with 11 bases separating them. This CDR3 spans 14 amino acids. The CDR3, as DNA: TGCGCCAGCAGCTTGGTTTCGGGGATGGAGACCCAGTACTTC. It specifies CASSLVSGMETQYF.

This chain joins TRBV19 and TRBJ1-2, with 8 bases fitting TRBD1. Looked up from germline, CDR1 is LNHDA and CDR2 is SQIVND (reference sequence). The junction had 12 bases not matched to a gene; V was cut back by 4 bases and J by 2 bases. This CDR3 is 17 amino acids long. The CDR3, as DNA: TGTGCCAGTAGTAGAAGCGGGACAGGTACGGGAAACTATGGCTACACCTTC. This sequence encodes CASSRSGTGTGNYGYTF. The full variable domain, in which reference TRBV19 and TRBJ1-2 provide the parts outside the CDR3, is DGGITQSPKYLFRKEGQNVTLSCEQNLNHDAMYWYRQDPGQGLRLIYYSQIVNDFQKGDIAEGYSVSREKKESFPLTVTSAQKNPTAFYLCASSRSGTGTGNYGYTFGSGTRLTVV.

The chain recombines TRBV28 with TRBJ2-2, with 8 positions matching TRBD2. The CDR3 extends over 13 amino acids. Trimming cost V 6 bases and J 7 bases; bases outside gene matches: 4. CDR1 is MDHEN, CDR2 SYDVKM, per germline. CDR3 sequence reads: CASRVAGSGELFF. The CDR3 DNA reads TGTGCCAGCAGAGTAGCGGGGAGCGGGGAGCTGTTTTTT.

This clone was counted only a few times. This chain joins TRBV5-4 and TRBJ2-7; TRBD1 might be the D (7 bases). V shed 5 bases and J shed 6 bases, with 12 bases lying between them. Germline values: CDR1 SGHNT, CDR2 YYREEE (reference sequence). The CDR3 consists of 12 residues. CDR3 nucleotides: TGTGCCAGCAGTAGACAGGGAGGCGAGCAGTACTTC. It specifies CASSRQGGEQYF.

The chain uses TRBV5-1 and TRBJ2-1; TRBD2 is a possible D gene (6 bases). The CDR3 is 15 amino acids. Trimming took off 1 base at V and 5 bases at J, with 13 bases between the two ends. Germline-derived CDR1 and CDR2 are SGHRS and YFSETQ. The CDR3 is CASSLTGEKNNEQFF. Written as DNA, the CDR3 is TGCGCCAGCAGCTTGACGGGAGAGAAGAACAATGAGCAGTTCTTC.

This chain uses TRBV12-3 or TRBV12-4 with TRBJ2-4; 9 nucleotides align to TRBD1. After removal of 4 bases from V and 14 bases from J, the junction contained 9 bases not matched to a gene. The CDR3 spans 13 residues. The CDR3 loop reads CASSSSRQGGKYF. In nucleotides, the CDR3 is TGTGCCAGCAGTTCCTCCCGACAGGGGGGGAAGTACTTC.

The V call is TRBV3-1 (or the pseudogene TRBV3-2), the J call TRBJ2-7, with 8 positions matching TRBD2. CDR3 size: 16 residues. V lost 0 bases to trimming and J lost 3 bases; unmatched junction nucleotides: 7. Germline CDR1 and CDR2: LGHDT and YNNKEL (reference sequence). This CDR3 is CASSQDLTGGYYEQYF. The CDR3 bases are TGTGCCAGCAGCCAAGATCTTACGGGAGGGTACTACGAGCAGTACTTC.